This is a list of T cell receptor beta chains from one sample in a study of PD-L1 blockade in urothelial cancer. Libraries were prepared by immunoSEQ multiplex PCR; TCRdb keeps only in-frame clonotypes and omits some of them. Counted here are about 73,000 clones, about 89% occurring once; the ten biggest clones make up around 3.3%. This material consisted of PBMCs, taken around atezolizumab (anti-PD-L1) treatment. The receptors here all came from a man between 60 and 75 years old with urothelial cancer. The CDR3 runs from the conserved cysteine through the conserved F or W.

V: TRBV7-3; J: TRBJ2-1; CDR3: CASSLGGGAKFF
V: TRBV10-1; J: TRBJ1-1; CDR3: CATRQGRNTEAFF
V: TRBV9; J: TRBJ2-3; CDR3: CARSTSGLCTDTQYF
V: TRBV27; J: TRBJ1-1; CDR3: CASSERGPTEAFF
V: TRBV5-6; J: TRBJ2-4; CDR3: CASSLRGRFIQYF
V: TRBV6-1; J: TRBJ2-7; CDR3: CASSEMGGTYEQYF
V: TRBV18; J: TRBJ1-4; CDR3: CASSWGTNEKLFF
V: TRBV9; J: TRBJ2-7; CDR3: CASSVATGGTYEQYF
V: TRBV7-9; J: TRBJ2-7; CDR3: CASSPDRAASYEQYF
V: TRBV6-5; J: TRBJ1-2; CDR3: CASSYDGRYGYTF
V: TRBV11-2; J: TRBJ2-1; CDR3: CAWRGDNEQFF
V: TRBV6-4; J: TRBJ1-5; CDR3: CASSDQNPGTDLNQPQHF
V: TRBV27; J: TRBJ2-5; CDR3: CASSFDAGGPQETQYF
V: TRBV21-1; J: TRBJ2-7; CDR3: CASSKVRGEAGGYEQYF
V: TRBV6-5; J: TRBJ1-1; CDR3: CASSSYMGGTPEAFF
V: TRBV6-5; J: TRBJ2-7; CDR3: CASRGTGLPGEQYF
V: TRBV6-1; J: TRBJ1-2; CDR3: CASSDTLPPWGYTF
V: TRBV4-3; J: TRBJ2-3; CDR3: CASSQDAAAIKQYF
V: TRBV6-4; J: TRBJ2-3; CDR3: CASSEEGGTDTQYF
V: TRBV29-1; J: TRBJ2-2; CDR3: CSAKTGWNTGELFF
V: TRBV5-1; J: TRBJ1-1; CDR3: CASSQDTGANTEAFF
V: TRBV2; J: TRBJ2-3; CDR3: CASSVLAGSTDTQYF
V: TRBV9; J: TRBJ2-7; CDR3: CASSVDRGLASSYEQYF
V: TRBV30; J: TRBJ2-1; CDR3: CAWGTEMDEQFF
V: TRBV7-2; J: TRBJ2-5; CDR3: CASSLVITSETQYF
V: TRBV7-8; J: TRBJ2-3; CDR3: CASSPGTSGSTDTQYF
V: TRBV27; J: TRBJ1-4; CDR3: CASSPWGDRGSGKLFF
V: TRBV21-1; J: TRBJ2-1; CDR3: CASSRRRLAETYNEQFF
V: TRBV29-1; J: TRBJ2-7; CDR3: CSVGTDRGLLNEQYF
V: TRBV6-5; J: TRBJ1-5; CDR3: CASSDRANQPQHF
V: TRBV25-1; J: TRBJ2-1; CDR3: CASSSLREQFF
V: TRBV6-5; J: TRBJ1-1; CDR3: CASSYRQGPTEAFF
V: TRBV6-6; J: TRBJ2-3; CDR3: CASRRGDTQYF
V: TRBV7-8; J: TRBJ2-7; CDR3: CASSPGQGVGEQYF
V: TRBV5-1; J: TRBJ1-1; CDR3: CASSAGTGPPEAFF
V: TRBV1; J: TRBJ2-3; CDR3: CTSSQRRRLGTGGKGPDTQYF
V: TRBV6-6; J: TRBJ1-6; CDR3: CASSSGQGARNSPLHF
V: TRBV5-1; J: TRBJ2-7; CDR3: CASSLSGTGIYEQYF
V: TRBV7-3; J: TRBJ2-2; CDR3: CASSPRLAGGQHTGELFF
V: TRBV9; J: TRBJ2-1; CDR3: CASSVSLGLEADEQFF
V: TRBV5-1; J: TRBJ1-1; CDR3: CASRNTGGEAFF
V: TRBV4-1; J: TRBJ1-6; CDR3: CASTPASSYNSPLHF
V: TRBV19; J: TRBJ1-5; CDR3: CATSDRGGNQPQHF
V: TRBV6-1; J: TRBJ2-1; CDR3: CASGPTGGTGEQFF
V: TRBV9; J: TRBJ2-1; CDR3: CASSVGGTSGTHEQFF
V: TRBV6-5; J: TRBJ1-3; CDR3: CASRRPRGDTIYF
V: TRBV28; J: TRBJ1-4; CDR3: CASSSPGQGVEKLFF
V: TRBV19; J: TRBJ2-3; CDR3: CASSTRQGRTDTQYF